This T cell receptor beta chain was found in a study of shared clonotypes between healthy human individuals. The wider study: Aged between 18 and 49, the donors were two women and three men. CD4 naive and CD4 memory each took three plates per donor, while CD8 naive took two and CD8 memory one.

The table came from immunoSEQ multiplex PCR; TCRdb's copy has only in-frame clones and leaves some out. The table records over 2,000,000 clones, around 95% of them present only once. Study-wide findings and caveats: Generally, naive subsets came out with larger estimated richness than memory subsets. Rarefaction demonstrated incomplete sorted-subset sequencing despite large depth.

This CDR3 is 13 amino acids long. The V gene's germline CDR1 is SGHNT and CDR2 YENEEA. The V and J ends lost 1 base and 3 bases respectively, with 4 bases between them. As to this clone: Its antigen is currently unknown.

CD45RO-negative, CCR7-selected cells formed the naive CD8 fraction, which excluded terminally differentiated effector memory CD45RA+ cells. Source material: naive CD8+ T cells from PBMCs. The sequence came from a man aged 18 to 29 in good health. Some clones in this sample may be carry-over from other donors' samples. This sequence joins TRBV11-3 and TRBJ2-1; no definite D call. The CDR3: CASSLAGYNEQFF. The CDR3 DNA follows: TGTGCCAGCAGCTTAGCAGGCTACAATGAGCAGTTCTTC.